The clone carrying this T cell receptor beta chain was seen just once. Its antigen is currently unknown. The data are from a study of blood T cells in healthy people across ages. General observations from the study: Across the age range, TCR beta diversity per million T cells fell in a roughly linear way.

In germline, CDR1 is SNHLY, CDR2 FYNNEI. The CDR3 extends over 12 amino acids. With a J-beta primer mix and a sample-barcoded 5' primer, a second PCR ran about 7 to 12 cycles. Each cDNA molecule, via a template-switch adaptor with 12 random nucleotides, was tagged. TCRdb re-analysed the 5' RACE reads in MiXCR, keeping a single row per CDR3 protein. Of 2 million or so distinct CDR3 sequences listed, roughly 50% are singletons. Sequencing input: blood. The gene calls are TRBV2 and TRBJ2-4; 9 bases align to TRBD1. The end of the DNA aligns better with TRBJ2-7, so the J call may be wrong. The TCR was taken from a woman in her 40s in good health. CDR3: CATDRGYDEQYF. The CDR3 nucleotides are TGTGCCACCGACAGGGGGTATGACGAGCAGTACTTC.